The T cell receptor beta chain described here comes from a study of shared clonotypes between healthy human individuals (dated by TCRdb to about 2020). About the study as a whole: The cohort comprised two women and a few men aged 18 to 49 years. Per donor, three plates each were used for CD4 naive and CD4 memory, two for CD8 naive, and one for CD8 memory. The study deeply sequenced blood TCR repertoires of about 5 healthy adults to estimate repertoire size and the extent of clonotype sharing between individuals. Libraries were prepared and TCR repertoires were sequenced by different laboratories using diverse techniques, in order to increase sequencing depth and limit assay-specific biases. Leukapheresis yielded between about 0.8 and 8.9 billion PBMCs per donor. What the study reported, not specific to this receptor: Incomplete sequencing was indicated by rarefaction of sorted-subset datasets, despite the large sequencing depth. Pairwise subsampling led to the expectation that sequencing depth would affect the degree of clonotype sharing among donors. Larger estimated clonotype richness was generally found for naive subsets than for memory subsets. When several donors were compared, the shared fraction of clonotypes was roughly 5% for naive CD4, 3.5% to 4% for naive CD8, roughly 2.3% for memory CD4, and about 0.36% for memory CD8. The small number of donors limited the genetic and exposure-history diversity represented. Clonotypes shared by all four sorted-subset donors showed higher generation probabilities than non-shared clonotypes. Sampling was limited to blood, and TCR repertoires in tissue likely differ from TCR repertoires in blood.

Using the deep immunoSEQ assay, multiplex PCR amplified TCR CDR3 regions from genomic DNA. Genomic DNA extracted from each cell subset was distributed evenly over all wells of several immunoSEQ 96-well plates, and each plate served as one replicate. For sorted subsets, approximately 210 ng of genomic DNA, equivalent to around 31,000 T cell genomes, went into each replicate PCR. Purified libraries were quantified with a Qubit 3.0 fluorometer, sized on a Bioanalyzer 2100, and re-quantified with the KAPA Library Quantification kit. A separate single-read 150-cycle Illumina NextSeq 550 flow cell was used to sequence each immunoSEQ 96-well plate. For the original study's pipeline: Because the immunoSEQ output held only junctional sequences and lacked quality scores, the filtering could not match the filtering applied to full-length reads. To assign V/J genes and CDR3, sequences were annotated against IMGT germline references using PyIR, a Python wrapper for IgBLAST v1.9. Reads were removed for weak V/J assignments (E-value above 1e-6), missing CDR3, stop codons, out-of-frame junctions, or ambiguous translated residues. V3J clonotypes were defined by identical inferred V gene, J gene, and CDR3 amino acid sequence. The percentage overlap between two repertoires was calculated by dividing the number of shared unique clonotypes by the size of the smaller repertoire. Three approaches were used to assess repertoire richness: RTK rarefaction, the Chao1 estimator, and Recon v2.1 estimates of unobserved clonotypes. OLGA was used to compute generation probabilities for all TCRbeta clonotypes that the gDNA method yielded from a handful of donors. Here the immuneACCESS table is served through TCRdb, limited to in-frame sequences with V and J called. Missing clones are a known gap in these copies; in checked studies unresolved V genes cover under half, and the rest lacks a known reason. That table gives V, J and clone size, and the DNA gave D and trimming. Present in this sample are millions of clones, about 95% of which were seen just once. The ten largest clones capture approximately 1.2% of the sample.

As concerns this clone: Its antigen specificity is not known. Qualities for individual bases were not recorded, and no much larger clone is one base off.

Sequences LNHDA (CDR1) and SQIVND (CDR2) are obtained from the germline V gene (reference sequence). V is clipped by 3 bases and J by 8 bases, and the sequence between their germline boundaries is 13 bases long. The CDR3 goes from the cysteine to the phenylalanine over 13 residues. The only DNA kept is the CDR3, 39 bases in frame from the first base. For the CD8 naive samples, CD45RO-negative cells were positively selected for CCR7, yielding a CD45RA+CCR7+ population from which TemRA cells were excluded. The donors were healthy, HIV-negative adults with no recently reported acute infections or vaccinations. Every donor was a Caucasian adult living in Nashville, Tennessee, USA. Blood was obtained by leukapheresis, after which PBMCs were separated by Ficoll-Histopaque density gradient centrifugation and cryopreserved in liquid nitrogen vapor phase. Purity and quantity of every magnetically sorted T cell population were checked by analytical flow cytometry. From each sorted fraction, genomic DNA was isolated and quantified by UV absorbance on a Nanodrop 2000c.

This receptor chain uses TRBV19 and TRBJ1-2; a confident D gene designation cannot be given. The sequenced sample consisted of naive CD8+ T cells sorted from blood. Per the publication, the cell subset or site label means: CD45RA+CCR7+. The sequence derives from a young man in good health. The CDR3 corresponds to CASSITPFWGYTF. The DNA reads TGTGCCAGTAGTATTACCCCCTTTTGGGGCTACACCTTC.